The 31 T cell receptor beta chains below all came from one sample that was sequenced in a study of metastatic and nonmetastatic thyroid tumors. Nobody among the patients had been given any treatment before thyroid surgery. Via MiXCR, TCRdb re-called the PCR reads. The sample has over 20,000 clones; around 16% are singletons. The sample comprised tumor tissue. Source of these receptors: a female donor with papillary thyroid cancer or a benign thyroid nodule (not recorded which). Some clones in this sample may be carry-over from other donors' samples.

This clone has a count of ten or more. The rearrangement links TRBV28 to TRBJ1-2, with 8 nucleotides matching TRBD1. Germline V gene sequence: CDR1 MDHEN, CDR2 SYDVKM. The CDR3 sequence is 15 residues long. J lost 6 bases, V lost 3 bases, and 9 bases had no gene match. As DNA, the CDR3 is TGTGCCAGCAGTTTGACAGGGGATCGTTCTAATGGCTACACCTTC. This encodes CASSLTGDRSNGYTF.

This clone has ten or more counts. The chain joins TRBV24-1 to TRBJ1-1; D ambiguous. This CDR3 spans 14 amino acids. The germline V gene encodes CDR1 KGHDR and CDR2 SFDVKD. With 2 bases removed from V and 4 bases from J, the gap between germline ends came to 10 bases. This CDR3 reads CATSDSAKPTEAFF. The CDR3 bases are TGTGCCACCAGTGATTCAGCCAAACCCACTGAAGCTTTCTTT.

This clone was detected ten times or more. The V gene is TRBV19, the J gene TRBJ1-5, with TRBD1 matching 10 bases. This CDR3 region has 16 residues. J gave up 6 bases and V 5 bases, and 10 bases lay outside the gene matches. CDR1 is LNHDA and CDR2 is SQIVND in the germline V gene (reference sequence). The CDR3 region has the DNA TGTGCCAGTAGTTTATCGACAGGGGGCGCTTCTCAGCCCCAGCATTTT. As protein: CASSLSTGGASQPQHF.

This clone came up many times. V is TRBV6-1 and J is TRBJ2-1, with 10 bases matching TRBD1. Per germline, CDR1 MNHNS and CDR2 SASEGT. The CDR3 runs to 13 residues. The junction had 5 bases not matched to a gene; V was cut back by 8 bases and J by 7 bases. The CDR3: CASGDRGRNEQFF. DNA of the CDR3: TGTGCCAGCGGGGACAGGGGCAGGAATGAGCAGTTCTTC.

The sample holds many counts of this clone. The chain uses TRBV28 and TRBJ2-5; 11 nucleotides align to TRBD2. The germline gives CDR1 MDHEN, CDR2 SYDVKM. Trimming took 5 bases from V and 4 from J; bases not matched to a gene: 9. This CDR3 comprises 16 residues. DNA of the CDR3: TGTGCCAGCAGTCCCACCCTGCTAGCGGGGGGAGAGACCCAGTACTTC. Translating it yields CASSPTLLAGGETQYF.

This clone is judged medium-sized. J is TRBJ1-1 and V is TRBV6-1; D is possibly TRBD1 (6 bases). The ends were cut back, 8 bases at V and 0 bases at J, with 10 bases in the middle. The CDR3 spans 13 residues. Germline V CDR1 and CDR2: MNHNS, SASEGT. The CDR3 bases are TGTGCCAGCTACAGGGATGTGAACACTGAAGCTTTCTTT. Translating it yields CASYRDVNTEAFF.

This clone was counted ten times or more. The chain links TRBV6-5 to TRBJ1-2, with D perhaps matching TRBD1 (5 bases). Trimming removed 2 bases at V and 6 bases at J, with 10 bases between. Germline CDR1 MNHEY, CDR2 SVGAGI. This CDR3 region has 13 residues. As DNA, the CDR3 is TGTGCCAGCAGTTACAATGGGGACGATGGCTACACCTTC. Amino acids: CASSYNGDDGYTF.

This clone was found many times. The chain has TRBV7-2 and TRBJ2-5, with a tentative D call TRBD2 (6 bases). The ends were cut back, 5 bases at V and 2 bases at J, with 9 bases in the middle. There are 13 residues in the CDR3. The germline gives CDR1 SGHTA, CDR2 FQGNSA. The CDR3 loop reads CASSPGGQETQYF. CDR3 coding DNA: TGTGCCAGCAGCCCCGGGGGACAAGAGACCCAGTACTTC.

In its sample, this clone was seen many times. The rearrangement joins TRBV27 to TRBJ1-5; 7 bases fit TRBD1. Germline assignment: CDR1 MNHEY and CDR2 SMNVEV (reference sequence). This CDR3 is built from 14 residues. V shed 8 bases and J 2 bases; nucleotides not matched to a gene: 6. Written as DNA, the CDR3 is TGTGCCAGCTGGAGACAGGGAGGCAATCAGCCCCAGCATTTT. Amino acid sequence: CASWRQGGNQPQHF.

Concerning this clone: Compared with germline, one end of the junction differs, possibly owing to a read error. V gene TRBV2 combines with J gene TRBJ1-3, with TRBD1 matching over 8 bases. Per germline, CDR1 SNHLY and CDR2 FYNNEI. The CDR3 sequence is 15 residues long. The CDR3 DNA sequence: TGTGCCAGCAGTGAAAGACAGGGGTCTGGAAACACCATGTATTTT. This translates into CASSERQGSGNTMYF.

This clone came up many times. This chain uses TRBV20-1 with TRBJ1-5; the match to TRBD1 covers 7 bases. CDR1 and CDR2 (germline): DFQATT, SNEGSKA (reference sequence). There are 17 residues in the CDR3. V lost 6 bases to trimming and J lost 3 bases; unmatched junction nucleotides: 17. Written as DNA, the CDR3 is TGCAGTGCCACCACCGGGACAGCACTTACCCTCAATCAGCCCCAGCATTTT. It yields the protein CSATTGTALTLNQPQHF.

Details on this clone: This sequence may be a read error, since a much larger clone differs from it by one base. The chain is built from TRBV6-5 and TRBJ1-5, with a tentative D call TRBD1 (6 bases). The ends were cut back, 4 bases at V and 7 bases at J, with 17 bases in the middle. The CDR3 contains 15 residues. Germline V lookup: CDR1 MNHEY, CDR2 SVGAGI. DNA of the CDR3: TGTGCCAGCAGTTTTGTGGCAGGGGTTGGACAGCCCCAGCATTTT. As protein: CASSFVAGVGQPQHF.

This clone ranks as large (0.1 to 1%). The chain couples TRBV30 to TRBJ1-2, with D possibly TRBD1 on 5 matching bases. Germline values: CDR1 GTSNPN, CDR2 SVGIG (reference sequence). Trimming took off 4 bases at V and 1 base at J, with 7 bases between the two ends. The CDR3 sequence is 12 residues long. The CDR3 sequence is CAWKGINYGYTF. The CDR3 region has the DNA TGTGCCTGGAAGGGGATTAACTATGGCTACACCTTC.

A few counts support this clone. One end of the junction varies from germline; a read error may be responsible. The chain combines TRBV6-5 with TRBJ1-2; D is unresolved. The germline gives CDR1 MNHEY, CDR2 SVGAGI. This CDR3 spans 14 amino acids. The DNA for the CDR3 is TGTTCCAGCAGTAACTTGTGGGCCCCTCGAGGCTACACCTTC. Encoded protein: CSSSNLWAPRGYTF.

The sample holds many counts of this clone. V usage is TRBV19 and J usage is TRBJ1-1; D gene uncertain. With 3 bases removed from V and 2 bases from J, the gap between germline ends came to 13 bases. CDR1 and CDR2 from the germline V gene are LNHDA and SQIVND (reference sequence). This CDR3 has 15 amino acids. CDR3 amino acids: CASSISPPDNTEAFF. Written as DNA, the CDR3 is TGTGCCAGTAGTATCAGTCCTCCGGATAACACTGAAGCTTTCTTT.

The chain recombines TRBV12-3 or TRBV12-4 with TRBJ2-7; 11 bases are shared with TRBD2. CDR3 length equals 20 residues. J was trimmed by 6 bases and V by 3 bases; bases with no gene match: 22. Here the CDR3 reads CASSFTTQRSGGARRSEQYF. The CDR3 DNA reads TGTGCCAGCAGTTTTACCACCCAACGTAGCGGGGGGGCCCGGAGGAGCGAGCAGTACTTC.

This clone was detected ten times or more. The chain couples TRBV15 to TRBJ2-7, with D possibly TRBD2 on 6 matching bases. Looked up from germline, CDR1 is LNHNV and CDR2 is YYDKDF (reference sequence). Trimming removed 1 base from V and 7 bases from J, with 11 bases in between. This CDR3 has 13 residues. The CDR3 DNA is TGTGCCACCAGCAGAGTGGGTGCGGGAGAGCAGTACTTC. Its protein is CATSRVGAGEQYF.

In this sample, this clone is medium-sized. V is TRBV12-3 or TRBV12-4 and J is TRBJ1-2; D remains unclear. The CDR3 loop spans 14 amino acids. The germline V and J ends were trimmed by 7 bases and 1 base, with 13 bases remaining between them. The CDR3 DNA is TGTGCCAGCACCGGACGGGCACTTAACTATGGCTACACCTTC. It specifies CASTGRALNYGYTF.

This clone occurred many times. The chain combines TRBV5-1 with TRBJ2-3; TRBD2 matches 7 bases. CDR1 and CDR2 from the germline V gene are SGHRS and YFSETQ. V shed 3 bases, J shed 3 bases, and the junction held 7 bases outside the gene matches. CDR3 size: 15 residues. The CDR3 nucleotides read TGCGCCAGCAGCTATGGACTAGGTGTGACAGATACGCAGTATTTT. Translation: CASSYGLGVTDTQYF.

This clone was observed at least ten times. The chain recombines TRBV10-2 with TRBJ2-3; D remains ambiguous. CDR1 and CDR2 (germline): WSHSY, SAAADI. Between the trimmed V and J ends, which lost 2 bases and 2 bases, there was a span of 11 bases. The CDR3 contains 15 residues. The CDR3 nucleotides read TGCGCCAGCAGTGAGGAGCGTTCATCCACAGATACGCAGTATTTT. Its protein product is CASSEERSSTDTQYF.

This clone was observed at least ten times. The chain is built from TRBV19 and TRBJ2-3; D is tentatively TRBD1 or TRBD2 (6 bases each). V gave up 7 bases and J gave up 4 bases, with 21 bases separating them. CDR3 length: 16 amino acids. Per the germline V gene, CDR1 is LNHDA and CDR2 is SQIVND (reference sequence). In DNA form, the CDR3 reads TGTGCCAGTACCCCCTTCCCGGGGGCGCTTGCAGATACGCAGTATTTT. Its translation is CASTPFPGALADTQYF. Complete variable domain (other parts from reference TRBV19 and TRBJ2-3): DGGITQSPKYLFRKEGQNVTLSCEQNLNHDAMYWYRQDPGQGLRLIYYSQIVNDFQKGDIAEGYSVSREKKESFPLTVTSAQKNPTAFYLCASTPFPGALADTQYFGPGTRLTVL.

This chain connects TRBV2 to TRBJ2-1; 11 bases match TRBD2. The CDR3 consists of 20 residues. J was trimmed by 0 bases and V by 1 base; bases with no gene match: 11. Germline CDR1 SNHLY, CDR2 FYNNEI. CDR3 nucleotides: TGTGCCAGCAGTGAAGTAGCAGAGACTAGCGGGGTCCTCTCCTACAATGAGCAGTTCTTC. Translated, it gives CASSEVAETSGVLSYNEQFF.

Comment on this clone: Sequence at one end of the junction differs from germline and may be a read error. The chain joins TRBV30 to TRBJ1-4, with a weak D call TRBD1 (5 bases). CDR1 is GTSNPN, CDR2 SVGIG, per germline (reference sequence). There are 19 residues in the CDR3. CDR3 nucleotide sequence: TGTGCCTGGAGTGTAAGGTTGCGGGGGAGCTGTACAACTAATGAAAAACTGGTTTTT. This translates into CAWSVRLRGSCTTNEKLVF.

The V call is TRBV6-1, the J call TRBJ2-7; D not certain. V was cut by 5 bases and J by 4 bases, with 6 bases left in between. CDR3 length: 11 residues. Germline CDR1 is MNHNS and CDR2 is SASEGT. The CDR3 DNA is TGTGCCAGCAGTCAGCTGTACGAGCAGTACTTC. This codes for CASSQLYEQYF.

About this clone itself: A much larger clone sits a single nucleotide away, making a read error possible. The V call is TRBV4-1, the J call TRBJ1-1; D uncertain. This CDR3 region has 14 residues. Germline V gene data show CDR1 as MGHRA and CDR2 as YSYEKL. CDR3 sequence: CAGSQEHMNTEAFF. The CDR3 nucleotides read TGCGCCGGCAGCCAAGAACACATGAACACTGAAGCTTTCTTT.

This clone was recorded at least ten times. The chain is built from TRBV30 and TRBJ2-3, with D perhaps TRBD1 or TRBD2 (5 bases each). CDR1 and CDR2 from the germline V gene are GTSNPN and SVGIG (reference sequence). Trimming removed 2 bases from V and 2 bases from J, with 14 bases in between. The CDR3 totals 15 residues. The CDR3 loop reads CAWSTGTGTTDTQYF. Here the CDR3 DNA reads TGTGCCTGGAGTACTGGGACCGGTACCACAGATACGCAGTATTTT.

This clone was seen ten or more times. This chain connects TRBV7-9 to TRBJ2-4, with a possible D match to TRBD1 (6 bases). Trimming shortened V by 4 bases and J by 5 bases, and 15 bases separated the two germline ends. Germline-derived CDR1 and CDR2 are SEHNR and FQNEAQ (reference sequence). CDR3 length: 15 residues. The CDR3 loop is CASSSPSTGQNIQYF. CDR3 DNA sequence: TGTGCCAGCAGCTCCCCATCGACAGGTCAAAACATTCAGTACTTC.

There are many counts of this clone. The CDR3 region is CASSPRRNEQFF. The CDR3 DNA is TGTGCCAGCAGTCCCAGGAGGAATGAGCAGTTCTTC. The chain is built from TRBV28 and TRBJ2-1, with a tentative D call TRBD2 (5 bases). In germline, CDR1 is MDHEN, CDR2 SYDVKM. This CDR3 spans 12 amino acids. The V gene lost 5 bases and the J gene lost 7 bases, with 9 bases spanning the gap.

This clone was recorded a few times. Written as DNA, the CDR3 is TGTGCCAGTAGTATTTCTGGGACTATCGGGGAGCAGTACTTC. Translation gives CASSISGTIGEQYF. The chain carries TRBV19 and TRBJ2-7; TRBD2 matches 7 bases. The CDR3 has 14 amino acids. Per the germline V gene, CDR1 is LNHDA and CDR2 is SQIVND (reference sequence). Trimming at V came to 3 bases and at J to 7 bases, leaving 9 bases not matched to a gene.

The rearrangement joins TRBV9 to TRBJ2-2; 8 nucleotides align to TRBD2. In germline, CDR1 is SGDLS, CDR2 YYNGEE. The CDR3 extends over 16 amino acids. V lost 4 bases and J lost 8; bases outside the gene matches: 13. CDR3 loop: CASSNSGMFSWGELFF. The CDR3 DNA is TGTGCCAGCAGCAATAGCGGGATGTTCTCCTGGGGGGAGCTGTTTTTT.

The chain combines TRBV7-9 with TRBJ1-5, with D unresolved. Germline CDR1 is SEHNR and CDR2 is FQNEAQ (reference sequence). The CDR3 contains 13 residues. V lost 1 base and J 6 bases, leaving 7 bases between the germline ends. CDR3 sequence (DNA): TGTGCCAGCAGCTTAGACGCGACTCAGCCCCAGCATTTT. As protein: CASSLDATQPQHF.